These 16 T cell receptor beta chains were sequenced from one sample in a study of blood T cell repertoires in COVID-19. Some clones are missing from TCRdb's copy, which holds only in-frame ones; the method was immunoSEQ multiplex PCR. This table has some 100,000 clones, approximately 85% appearing once. Input material: peripheral blood. The receptors shown here come from a human donor in a cohort sampled during active COVID-19.

The V call is TRBV19, the J call TRBJ1-2, with 11 bases that match TRBD1. After removal of 5 bases from V and 4 bases from J, the junction contained 3 bases not matched to a gene. Germline V gene sequence: CDR1 LNHDA, CDR2 SQIVND (reference sequence). The CDR3 totals 14 residues. The CDR3 DNA is TGTGCCAGTAGTGGACAGGGGGCTGGCTATGGCTACACCTTC. Its translation: CASSGQGAGYGYTF.

The V gene is TRBV5-8, the J gene TRBJ1-2, with 11 positions matching TRBD1. There are 15 residues in the CDR3. Trimming removed 4 bases from V and 3 bases from J; junction bases left unmatched: 5. CDR1 and CDR2 from the germline V gene are SGHTS and YDEGEE. The CDR3 reads CASSPWGQGDYGYTF. The CDR3 DNA sequence: TGTGCCAGCAGCCCCTGGGGACAGGGGGACTATGGCTACACCTTC.

The chain is built from TRBV7-9 and TRBJ2-3; 7 bases map to TRBD1. From germline, CDR1 is SEHNR and CDR2 FQNEAQ (reference sequence). Trimming cost V 4 bases and J 0 bases; bases outside gene matches: 4. CDR3 length: 15 residues. CDR3 nucleotide sequence: TGTGCCAGCAGCTACCGACAGGGAAGCACAGATACGCAGTATTTT. Protein sequence: CASSYRQGSTDTQYF.

The gene calls are TRBV6-2 or TRBV6-3 and TRBJ1-5; the D gene is possibly TRBD1 (6 bases). Trimming cost V 5 bases and J 7 bases, with 15 bases left between them. This CDR3 has 14 amino acids. Germline loops: CDR1 MNHEY, CDR2 SVGEGT. The CDR3 region has the DNA TGTGCCAGCAGTCTACAGGGTTTCGGGCAGCCCCAGCATTTT. Protein product: CASSLQGFGQPQHF.

The V and J genes are TRBV28 and TRBJ1-2, with 7 bases that match TRBD1. This CDR3 spans 13 amino acids. CDR1 is MDHEN and CDR2 is SYDVKM in the germline V gene. The ends lost 5 bases at V and 4 bases at J; junction bases unmatched: 4. In DNA, the CDR3 is TGTGCCAGCAGTCCGGGGACAGTCTATGGCTACACCTTC. It translates to CASSPGTVYGYTF.

V and J are TRBV18 and TRBJ2-3; TRBD1 matches 9 bases. The V and J ends lost 4 bases and 2 bases, in that order; junction bases with no gene match: 10. The CDR3 is 17 amino acids. CDR1 KGHSH and CDR2 LQKENI come from the germline V gene. The CDR3 sequence: CASSRPNRGPITDTQYF. The CDR3 DNA is TGTGCCAGCTCACGACCGAACAGGGGGCCTATCACAGATACGCAGTATTTT.

This sequence joins TRBV5-1 and TRBJ2-1, with a tentative D call TRBD1 (6 bases). Trimming removed 1 base at V and 9 bases at J, with 8 bases between. Germline loops: CDR1 SGHRS, CDR2 YFSETQ. The CDR3 is 12 residues long. CDR3 in amino acids: CASSLRGSEQFF. In nucleotides, the CDR3 is TGCGCCAGCAGCTTGAGGGGGTCTGAGCAGTTCTTC.

The chain employs TRBV19 and TRBJ2-2; the match to TRBD1 covers 8 bases. The junction had 1 base not matched to a gene; V was cut back by 9 bases and J by 1 base. The CDR3 sequence is 13 residues long. CDR1 is LNHDA, CDR2 SQIVND, per germline (reference sequence). The CDR3 loop is CASGTGNTGELFF. The CDR3 region has the DNA TGTGCCAGCGGGACAGGGAACACCGGGGAGCTGTTTTTT.

The CDR3 reads CASSYSSLAYTGELFF. As DNA, the CDR3 is TGTGCCAGCAGTTACTCGAGCCTAGCGTACACCGGGGAGCTGTTTTTT. The chain recombines TRBV6-6 with TRBJ2-2; D is perhaps TRBD2 (6 bases). V was shortened by 0 bases and J by 3 bases, with 11 bases between the two germline ends. This CDR3 comprises 16 residues. Germline-derived CDR1 and CDR2 are MNHNY and SVGAGI (reference sequence).

This chain links TRBV29-1 with TRBJ2-3; 10 bases align to TRBD1. The J segment lost 3 bases and the V segment lost 8 bases, leaving 5 bases of the junction unmatched. This CDR3 spans 13 amino acids. CDR1 and CDR2 (germline): SQVTM, ANQGSEA. In DNA form, the CDR3 reads TGCAGCCCTCTGGACAGGGGGACAGATACGCAGTATTTT. Translated: CSPLDRGTDTQYF.

Only a few counts were recorded for this clone. This chain's CDR3 is CASSTGEFGSYEQYF. CDR3 DNA: TGTGCCAGTAGTACAGGGGAATTCGGATCCTACGAGCAGTACTTC. The chain is built from TRBV19 and TRBJ2-7; D possibly corresponds to TRBD1 (6 bases). V was cut by 4 bases and J by 1 base, with 14 bases left in between. This CDR3 spans 15 amino acids. The V gene's germline CDR1 is LNHDA and CDR2 SQIVND (reference sequence).

The chain has TRBV4-3 and TRBJ2-3; D is perhaps TRBD2 (5 bases). V was clipped by 3 bases and J by 3 bases, with 13 bases between them. Germline-derived CDR1 and CDR2 are LGHNA and YSLEER. CDR3 length: 15 residues. CDR3 sequence (DNA): TGCGCCAGCAGCCACCAGTGGGAGAAGACAGATACGCAGTATTTT. This translates into CASSHQWEKTDTQYF.

This clone was found a few times. J is TRBJ1-4 and V is TRBV3-1 (or the pseudogene TRBV3-2), with D unclear. Germline assignment: CDR1 LGHDT and CDR2 YNNKEL (reference sequence). The CDR3 consists of 14 residues. With 2 bases removed from V and 7 bases from J, the gap between germline ends came to 11 bases. The CDR3 bases are TGTGCCAGCAGCCAATATGGCAGTCCTGAAAAACTGTTTTTT. Its protein is CASSQYGSPEKLFF.

Concerning this clone: Other DNA variants within this sample encode the same CDR3. CDR3 nucleotides: TGTGCCAGCTCACCCCCAGGGGGCTCCTACAATGAGCAGTTCTTC. Translated: CASSPPGGSYNEQFF. The chain couples TRBV18 to TRBJ2-1, with 7 positions matching TRBD1. CDR1 and CDR2 (germline): KGHSH, LQKENI. The CDR3 has 15 amino acids. V shed 3 bases and J 0 bases; nucleotides not matched to a gene: 2.

The chain has TRBV7-2 and TRBJ2-5, with TRBD2 identical over 8 bases. The trim removed 5 bases at V and 2 bases at J, leaving 13 bases unmatched. Germline CDR1 and CDR2: SGHTA and FQGNSA. The CDR3 consists of 17 residues. The CDR3 loop reads CASSPHDLLAGQETQYF. CDR3 DNA: TGTGCCAGCAGCCCCCATGACTTATTAGCGGGGCAAGAGACCCAGTACTTC.

The DNA for the CDR3 is TGTGCCAGCAGCTTAGAGGGACTAGCGGGCAATGAGCAGTTCTTC. Its translation: CASSLEGLAGNEQFF. The chain is built from TRBV11-3 and TRBJ2-1; TRBD2 agrees at 12 bases. Germline V gives CDR1 SGHNT, CDR2 YENEEA. Trimming removed 0 bases from V and 6 bases from J; junction bases left unmatched: 0. This CDR3 comprises 15 residues.